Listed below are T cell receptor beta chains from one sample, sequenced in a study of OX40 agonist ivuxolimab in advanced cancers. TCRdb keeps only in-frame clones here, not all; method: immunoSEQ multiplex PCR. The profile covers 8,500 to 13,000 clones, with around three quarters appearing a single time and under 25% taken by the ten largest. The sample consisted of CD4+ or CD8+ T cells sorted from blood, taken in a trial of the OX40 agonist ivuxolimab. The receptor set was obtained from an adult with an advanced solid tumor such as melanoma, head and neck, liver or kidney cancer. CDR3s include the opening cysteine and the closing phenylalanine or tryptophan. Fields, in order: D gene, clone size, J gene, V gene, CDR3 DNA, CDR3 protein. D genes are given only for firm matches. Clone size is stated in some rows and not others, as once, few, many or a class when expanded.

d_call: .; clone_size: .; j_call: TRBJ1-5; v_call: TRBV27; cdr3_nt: TGTGCCAGCAGTTTCCATCACAGGGCTAGAGATCAGCCCCAGCATTTT; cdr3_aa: CASSFHHRARDQPQHF
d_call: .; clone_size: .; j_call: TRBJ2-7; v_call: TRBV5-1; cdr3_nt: TGCGCCAGCAGCTTCCGCGGGGCCGCCTACGAGCAGTACTTC; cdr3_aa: CASSFRGAAYEQYF
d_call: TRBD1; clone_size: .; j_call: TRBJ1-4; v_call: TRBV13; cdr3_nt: TGTGCCAGCAGCACCGGGACAGGGCTAGAAAAACTGTTTTTT; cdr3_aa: CASSTGTGLEKLFF
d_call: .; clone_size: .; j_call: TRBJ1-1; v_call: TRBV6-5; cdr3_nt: TGTGCCAGTCGAGCGCAAGAGGGGGGAGACACTGAAGCTTTCTTT; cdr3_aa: CASRAQEGGDTEAFF
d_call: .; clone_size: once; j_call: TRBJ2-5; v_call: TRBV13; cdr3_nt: TGTGCCAGCAGCCCCAGTGGACAGAGAAGGGTAGAGACCCAGTACTTC; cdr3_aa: CASSPSGQRRVETQYF
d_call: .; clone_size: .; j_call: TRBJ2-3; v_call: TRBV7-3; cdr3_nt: TGTGCCAGCAGCCCAACCACGCAGTATTTT; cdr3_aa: CASSPTTQYF
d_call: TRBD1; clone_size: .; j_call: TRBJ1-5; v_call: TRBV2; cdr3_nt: TGTGCCAGCTCTCTTGCAGGGGGTAATCAGCCCCAGCATTTT; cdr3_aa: CASSLAGGNQPQHF
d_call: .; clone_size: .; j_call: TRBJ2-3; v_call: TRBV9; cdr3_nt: TGTGCCAGCAGCGTAGTGGGAGGCACAGATACGCAGTATTTT; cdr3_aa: CASSVVGGTDTQYF
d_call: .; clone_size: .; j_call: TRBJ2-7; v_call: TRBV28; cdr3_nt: TGTGCCAGCAGTTATAGATCCTACGAGCAGTACTTC; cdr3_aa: CASSYRSYEQYF
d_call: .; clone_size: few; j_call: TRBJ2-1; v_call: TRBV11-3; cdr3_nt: TGTGCCAGCAGCGCGAGGGGCTCCTACAATGAGCAGTTCTTC; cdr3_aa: CASSARGSYNEQFF
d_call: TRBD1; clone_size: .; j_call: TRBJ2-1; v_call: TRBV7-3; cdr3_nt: TGTGCCAGCAGCTTAGGGACAGTAAGTTTCGATGAGCAGTTCTTC; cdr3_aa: CASSLGTVSFDEQFF
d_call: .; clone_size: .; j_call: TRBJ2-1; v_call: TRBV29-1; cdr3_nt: TGCAGCGTTGTTTGGGGTTGGGGCGATGAGCAGTTCTTC; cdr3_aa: CSVVWGWGDEQFF
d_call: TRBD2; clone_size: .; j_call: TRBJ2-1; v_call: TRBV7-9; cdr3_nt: TGTGCCAGCAGCCAAAGCGGGGGTCAGGTGTACAATGAGCAGTTCTTC; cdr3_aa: CASSQSGGQVYNEQFF
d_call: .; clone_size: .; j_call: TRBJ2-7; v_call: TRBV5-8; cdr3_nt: TGTGCCAGCAGCTTATCAGGGAGGTCCTACGAGCAGTACTTC; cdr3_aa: CASSLSGRSYEQYF
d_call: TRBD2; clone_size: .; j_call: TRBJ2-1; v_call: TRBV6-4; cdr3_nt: TGTGCCAGCAGTTTACTAGCGGGAGGGCCCTACAATGAGCAGTTCTTC; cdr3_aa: CASSLLAGGPYNEQFF
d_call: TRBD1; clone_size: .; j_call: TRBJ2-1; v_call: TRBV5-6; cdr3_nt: TGTGCCAGCAGTCAAACACAGGGGTGGTCCTACAATGAGCAGTTCTTC; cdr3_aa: CASSQTQGWSYNEQFF
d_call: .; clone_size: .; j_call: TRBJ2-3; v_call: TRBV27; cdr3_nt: TGTGCCAGCAGTTGGGTCCCGGGAGTTAGTGATACGCAGTATTTT; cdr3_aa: CASSWVPGVSDTQYF
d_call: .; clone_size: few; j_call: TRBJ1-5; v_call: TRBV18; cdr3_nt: TGTGCCAGCGCACCGGGTAGCAATCAGCCCCAGCATTTT; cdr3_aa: CASAPGSNQPQHF
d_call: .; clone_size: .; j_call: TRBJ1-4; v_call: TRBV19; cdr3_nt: TGTGCCAGTAGTAGCCAAGAGTATTATCTGGAAAAACTGTTTTTT; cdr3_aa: CASSSQEYYLEKLFF
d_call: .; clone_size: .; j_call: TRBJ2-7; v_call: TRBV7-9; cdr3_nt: TGTGCCAGCAGCCCCCGGAGGTCCTACGAGCAGTACTTC; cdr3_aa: CASSPRRSYEQYF
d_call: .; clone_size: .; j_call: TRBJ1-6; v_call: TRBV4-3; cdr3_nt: TGCGCCAGCAGCCAAGATAGAAGGGCCTGGAATTCACCCCTCCACTTT; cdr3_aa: CASSQDRRAWNSPLHF
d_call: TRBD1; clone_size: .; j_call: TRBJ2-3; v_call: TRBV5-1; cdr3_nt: TGCGCCAGCAGCATCACCGGGACAGCCCCAGATACGCAGTATTTT; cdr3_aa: CASSITGTAPDTQYF
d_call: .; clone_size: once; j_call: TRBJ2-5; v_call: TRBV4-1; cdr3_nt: TGCGCCAGCAGCCAATCTGATGGGTACCAAGAGACCCAGTACTTC; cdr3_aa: CASSQSDGYQETQYF
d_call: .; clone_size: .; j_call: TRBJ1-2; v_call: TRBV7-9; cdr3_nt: TGTGCCAGCAGCCTGAGCTTATTAACTGGGCGCTATGGCTACACCTTC; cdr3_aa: CASSLSLLTGRYGYTF